Each of the 7 T cell receptor beta chains below was sequenced from the same sample in a study of shared clonotypes between healthy human individuals. Clones were read by immunoSEQ multiplex PCR, and TCRdb kept only the in-frame ones, dropping some. The sample contains about 690,000 clones, around 90% of which appear only once. The sample was memory CD8+ T cells from PBMCs. Indicated subset: CD45RO+ cells pooled with CCR7-negative TemRA cells. All receptors come from a man between 18 and 29 years old in good health. Some clones in this sample may be carry-over from other donors' samples.

This clone has just one count. The rearrangement uses TRBV10-3 and TRBJ1-2; 8 bases align to TRBD1. This CDR3 has 16 amino acids. Trimming removed 4 bases from V and 0 bases from J; junction bases left unmatched: 7. Germline values: CDR1 ENHRY, CDR2 SYGVKD. The CDR3 loop reads CAISVQGGAPNYGYTF. Written as DNA, the CDR3 is TGTGCCATCAGTGTACAGGGGGGAGCCCCTAACTATGGCTACACCTTC.

In its sample, this clone was seen once. The chain recombines TRBV6-1 with TRBJ1-2; D is unresolved. Germline V lookup: CDR1 MNHNS, CDR2 SASEGT. Trimming removed 0 bases from V and 6 bases from J, with 17 bases in between. There are 16 residues in the CDR3. In nucleotides, the CDR3 is TGTGCCAGCAGTGAAGCCCGCCGGCGGGCGTCGGATGGCTACACCTTC. This encodes CASSEARRRASDGYTF.

The chain joins TRBV5-8 to TRBJ2-1, with D perhaps matching TRBD1 (6 bases). This CDR3 is 17 amino acids long. The V end was cut by 0 bases, the J end by 3 bases, with 16 bases between. Per the germline V gene, CDR1 is SGHTS and CDR2 is YDEGEE. As DNA, the CDR3 is TGTGCCAGCAGCTTGGGGGCGGGCAGGGGATACTACAATGAGCAGTTCTTC. Translation: CASSLGAGRGYYNEQFF.

V is TRBV7-9 and J is TRBJ1-1; 7 bases map to TRBD1. V was clipped by 4 bases and J by 1 base; unmatched bases: 12. The CDR3 is 17 amino acids. Germline V CDR1 and CDR2: SEHNR, FQNEAQ (reference sequence). CDR3 amino acids: CASSYPVQGPGNTEAFF. CDR3 coding DNA: TGTGCCAGCAGCTACCCCGTACAGGGGCCGGGGAACACTGAAGCTTTCTTT.

The chain has TRBV29-1 and TRBJ2-2; possibly TRBD1 for D (6 bases). V gave up 7 bases and J gave up 0 bases, with 9 bases separating them. CDR1 is SQVTM, CDR2 ANQGSEA, per germline. The CDR3 is 13 amino acids. CDR3 coding DNA: TGCAGCGCCAGGGGTCCGAACACCGGGGAGCTGTTTTTT. The encoded protein is CSARGPNTGELFF.

This chain connects TRBV27 to TRBJ1-5, with D hard to call. This CDR3 spans 14 amino acids. The V gene's germline CDR1 is MNHEY and CDR2 SMNVEV (reference sequence). Trimming took off 5 bases at V and 1 base at J, with 9 bases between the two ends. CDR3 residues: CASSRIGSNQPQHF. The CDR3 DNA reads as TGTGCCAGCAGTCGAATAGGGAGCAATCAGCCCCAGCATTTT.

V gene TRBV10-2 combines with J gene TRBJ2-7; 7 nucleotides line up with TRBD2. V dropped 8 bases and J dropped 3; count of bases not matched to a gene: 13. This CDR3 is built from 15 residues. Germline assignment: CDR1 WSHSY and CDR2 SAAADI. CDR3 coding DNA: TGCGCCAGCTGGGGCGGGGGAGAGAAGGGCTACGAGCAGTACTTC. This translates into CASWGGGEKGYEQYF.